Given below is one T cell receptor beta chain in context. The CDR3 covers 15 residues. Assay used: immunoSEQ multiplex PCR; TCRdb lists only in-frame clones, some missing. The sample yields approximately 140,000 clones, about 85% seen once. This entry belongs to a study of blood T cell repertoires in COVID-19. About the research overall: Acute and convalescent COVID-19 samples came from the United States, Italy and Spain. T cells, B-cell-depleted T cells, or PBMCs provided the cDNA or gDNA that served as material.

V and J are TRBV21-1 and TRBJ2-5; whether TRBD1, the table's D call, matches the DNA was not checked. TRBV21-1 is tagged as a pseudogene. The sample was peripheral blood. This sequence was found in a woman aged 55-70 years with active or convalescent COVID-19. DNA for the CDR3: TGTGCCAGCACCCCGAGTGGGGCGTTTCAAGAGACCCAGTACTTC. Amino acids: CASTPSGAFQETQYF.